Detailed here is one TCR beta chain. There are 13 residues in the CDR3. CDR1 is SGHAT, CDR2 FQNNGV, per germline. V dropped 5 bases and J dropped 3 bases, with 11 bases sitting between them. This specimen belongs to a study of T cells after yellow fever vaccination. Background on the study: Fractions of low cell number were prepared using SMART-Seq v4 Ultra Low Input.

Researchers made TCR cDNA using 5'RACE template switching, and this step added a universal primer site and UMIs. TCRdb fed the 5' RACE reads into MiXCR, producing one record per CDR3 protein. There are hundreds of thousands of distinct CDR3 sequences in the sample; 12% occur only once, and approximately 15% lies in the top ten. The V and J genes are TRBV11-2 and TRBJ2-7, with D unresolved. The sequence was collected from a man aged 25 to 40 who received the YFV17D yellow fever vaccine. The material sequenced was PBMCs, taken on the day of the yellow fever booster vaccination. This chain's CDR3 is CASSKPPVYEQYF. The CDR3 DNA reads as TGTGCCAGCAGCAAGCCCCCAGTCTACGAGCAGTACTTC.